The rows below give T cell receptor beta chains drawn from one sample of a study of tumor and adjacent non-tumor tissue in lung cancer. TCRdb used MiXCR to reprocess the multiplex PCR reads, holding one entry per CDR3 protein. Of 100,000 to 150,000 distinct CDR3 sequences listed, about 66% are singletons. The specimen sequenced was lung tumor tissue. These receptors were taken from a man aged 25 to 45 with non-small cell lung cancer. Both conserved end residues are part of each CDR3. D genes are given only for firm matches. Clone sizes are given selectively: once, few, many, or a class where the clone is expanded.

v_call	d_call	j_call	clone_size	cdr3_aa	cdr3_nt
TRBV5-6	-	TRBJ1-1	-	CAGSPIGDGGRAFF	TGTGCCGGCAGCCCCATAGGGGACGGGGGAAGAGCTTTCTTT
TRBV20-1	-	TRBJ1-6	many	CSALHMDLNSPLHF	TGCAGTGCTTTACATATGGATTTAAATTCACCCCTCCACTTT
TRBV29-1	TRBD2	TRBJ2-1	many	CSSLTSGRTNEQFF	TGCAGCTCCCTGACTAGCGGGAGGACCAATGAGCAGTTCTTC
TRBV7-9	-	TRBJ1-1	-	CASSLAQGGRGTEAFF	TGTGCCAGCAGCTTAGCGCAGGGTGGGAGGGGGACTGAAGCTTTCTTT
TRBV2	-	TRBJ1-4	few	CASKEGGAGEKLFF	TGTGCCAGCAAAGAGGGGGGGGCAGGAGAAAAACTGTTTTTT
TRBV6-5	-	TRBJ1-2	-	CASSFGEMGQGYTF	TGTGCTAGCAGTTTCGGTGAAATGGGTCAGGGCTACACCTTC
TRBV11-2	TRBD2	TRBJ2-1	many	CASSSYVAGGYEQFF	TGTGCCAGCAGCTCTTACGTTGCGGGAGGTTATGAGCAGTTCTTC
TRBV11-2	-	TRBJ2-3	-	CASSRTGSAGGGDTQYF	TGTGCCAGTAGCCGAACTGGGAGCGCCGGGGGAGGAGATACGCAGTATTTT
TRBV18	-	TRBJ2-7	-	CASSPKLIGASSYEQCF	TGTGCCAGCTCACCAAAATTGATAGGGGCTTCCTCCTACGAGCAGTGCTTC
TRBV20-1	-	TRBJ1-1	-	CSASLGINTEAFF	TGCAGTGCTAGCCTCGGGATTAACACTGAAGCTTTCTTT
TRBV7-8	-	TRBJ2-7	few	CASSLYVETYEQYF	TGTGCCAGCAGCTTATACGTCGAAACCTACGAGCAGTACTTC
TRBV6-6	-	TRBJ1-6	few	CASRSKSGSSYNSPLHF	TGTGCCAGCAGATCGAAATCAGGGAGCTCCTATAATTCACCCCTCCACTTT
TRBV6-5	-	TRBJ2-1	medium-sized	CASSLEPWNEQFF	TGTGCCAGCAGTCTCGAGCCATGGAATGAGCAGTTCTTC
TRBV20-1	TRBD2	TRBJ2-7	many	CSARGGREEIYEQYF	TGCAGTGCTAGAGGGGGGCGGGAGGAGATATACGAGCAGTACTTC
TRBV12-3/TRBV12-4	-	TRBJ1-1	many	CASSFGGNTEAFF	TGTGCCAGCAGTTTTGGGGGGAACACTGAAGCTTTCTTT
TRBV7-9	-	TRBJ2-7	-	CASRPRDRLAEQYF	TGTGCCAGCAGGCCGAGAGACAGACTGGCCGAGCAGTACTTC
TRBV20-1	-	TRBJ2-3	-	CRAISDTQYF	TGCCGTGCAATTTCAGATACGCAATACTTC
TRBV6-5	-	TRBJ1-6	many	CASSYSPGYNSPLHF	TGTGCCAGCAGTTACTCACCAGGTTATAATTCACCCCTCCACTTT
TRBV4-3	-	TRBJ1-1	-	CASSRVNGDRIEASF	TGTGCCAGCAGCCGGGTGAACGGGGACCGGATTGAAGCTTCCTTT
TRBV5-4	TRBD2	TRBJ2-3	-	CASSSGPRASGVDTQYF	TGTGCCAGCAGCTCGGGACCTCGGGCTAGCGGAGTAGATACACAGTATTTT
TRBV5-4	-	TRBJ1-6	once	CASSWFHREPGDSALHF	TGTGCCAGCAGTTGGTTCCACCGGGAACCAGGGGATTCAGCCCTCCACTTT
TRBV4-2	-	TRBJ2-5	-	CACSQAGGLGETQYF	TGTGCCTGCAGCCAAGCTGGGGGGCTAGGAGAGACCCAGTACTTC
TRBV20-1	TRBD1	TRBJ2-3	-	CTARTGASIDTQYF	TGCACTGCTCGAACAGGGGCGAGCATAGATACGCAGTATTTT
TRBV11-2	-	TRBJ2-7	-	CASSLVGEQCF	TGTGCCAGCAGTTTAGTAGGGGAGCAGTGCTTC
TRBV12-3/TRBV12-4	-	TRBJ2-7	-	CASSPSRQGLYEQYF	TGTGCCAGCAGTCCCTCGAGACAGGGACTTTACGAGCAGTACTTC
TRBV5-4	TRBD1	TRBJ2-5	-	CASSDDRDETQNF	TGTGCCAGCAGTGATGACAGGGATGAGACCCAGAACTTC
TRBV12-3/TRBV12-4	-	TRBJ2-2	-	CASTLWGTNTRELLF	TGTGCCAGCACCCTCTGGGGGACAAACACCAGGGAGCTGTTATTT
TRBV29-1	TRBD2	TRBJ2-2	-	CSISSGAGGELFF	TGCAGCATTAGTAGCGGGGCCGGCGGGGAGCTGTTCTTT
TRBV24-1	-	TRBJ2-5	-	CATSHRDINQETQYF	TGTGCCACCAGTCACCGGGACATCAATCAAGAGACCCAGTACTTC
TRBV29-1	-	TRBJ1-2	many	CSVGAGRYGYTF	TGCAGCGTTGGTGCCGGCAGATATGGCTACACCTTC
TRBV4-3	-	TRBJ1-2	many	CASSQERGRGYGYTF	TGCGCCAGCAGCCAAGAACGGGGGCGCGGCTATGGCTACACCTTC